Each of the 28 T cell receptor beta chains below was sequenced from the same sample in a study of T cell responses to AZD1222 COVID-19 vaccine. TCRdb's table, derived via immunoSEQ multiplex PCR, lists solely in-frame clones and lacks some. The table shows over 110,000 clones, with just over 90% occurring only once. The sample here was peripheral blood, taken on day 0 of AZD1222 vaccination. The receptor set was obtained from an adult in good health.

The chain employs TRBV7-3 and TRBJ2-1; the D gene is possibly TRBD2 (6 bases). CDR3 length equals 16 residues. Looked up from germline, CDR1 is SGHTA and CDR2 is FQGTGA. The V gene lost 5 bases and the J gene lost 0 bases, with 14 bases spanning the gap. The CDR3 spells CASSPRAGSSYNEQFF. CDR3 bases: TGTGCCAGCAGCCCCCGTGCGGGAAGCTCCTACAATGAGCAGTTCTTC.

Here the CDR3 reads CASSVARDRGRSPLHF. The CDR3 DNA sequence: TGTGCCAGCAGCGTAGCTAGGGACAGGGGGCGTTCACCCCTCCACTTT. This chain joins TRBV9 and TRBJ1-6; 12 nucleotides agree with TRBD1. The J segment lost 9 bases and the V segment lost 0 bases, leaving 4 bases of the junction unmatched. The CDR3 extends over 16 amino acids. In germline, CDR1 is SGDLS, CDR2 YYNGEE.

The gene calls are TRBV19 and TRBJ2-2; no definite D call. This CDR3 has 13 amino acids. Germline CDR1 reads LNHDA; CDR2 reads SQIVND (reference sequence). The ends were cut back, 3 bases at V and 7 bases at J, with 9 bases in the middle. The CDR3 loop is CASSIQTGGELFF. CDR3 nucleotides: TGTGCCAGTAGTATTCAGACTGGCGGGGAGCTGTTTTTT.

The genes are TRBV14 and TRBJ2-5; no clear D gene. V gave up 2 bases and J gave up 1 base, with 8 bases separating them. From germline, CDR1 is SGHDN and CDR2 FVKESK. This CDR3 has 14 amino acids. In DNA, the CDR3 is TGTGCCAGCAGCCAATTATTAGCCCAAGAGACCCAGTACTTC. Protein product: CASSQLLAQETQYF.

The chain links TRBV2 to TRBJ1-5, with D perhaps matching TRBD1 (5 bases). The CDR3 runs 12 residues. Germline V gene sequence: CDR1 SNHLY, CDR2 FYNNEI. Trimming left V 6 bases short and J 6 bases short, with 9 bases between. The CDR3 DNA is TGTGCCAGCAGAGAGGGGTCTCAGCCCCAGCATTTT. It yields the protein CASREGSQPQHF.

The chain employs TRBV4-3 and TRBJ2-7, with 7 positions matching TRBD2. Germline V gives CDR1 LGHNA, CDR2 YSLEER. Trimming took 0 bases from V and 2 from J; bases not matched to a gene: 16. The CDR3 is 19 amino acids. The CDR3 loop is CASSQDWGGGSGQTYEQYF. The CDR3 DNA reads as TGCGCCAGCAGCCAAGATTGGGGGGGAGGTAGCGGGCAAACCTACGAGCAGTACTTC.

CDR3 amino acids: CASSHTGQGGYGYTF. CDR3 nucleotide sequence: TGTGCCAGCAGCCACACTGGACAGGGAGGCTATGGCTACACCTTC. The J gene is TRBJ1-2, the V gene TRBV3-1 (or the pseudogene TRBV3-2), with 8 bases that match TRBD1. With V trimmed by 3 bases and J by 4 bases, 7 bases remained unmatched. Per the germline V gene, CDR1 is LGHDT and CDR2 is YNNKEL (reference sequence). CDR3 length equals 15 residues.

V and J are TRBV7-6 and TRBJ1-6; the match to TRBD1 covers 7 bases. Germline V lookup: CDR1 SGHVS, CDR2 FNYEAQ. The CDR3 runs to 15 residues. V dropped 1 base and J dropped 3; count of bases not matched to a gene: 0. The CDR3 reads CASSLGDSYNSPLHF. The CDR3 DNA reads TGTGCCAGCAGCTTAGGGGACAGCTATAATTCACCCCTCCACTTT.

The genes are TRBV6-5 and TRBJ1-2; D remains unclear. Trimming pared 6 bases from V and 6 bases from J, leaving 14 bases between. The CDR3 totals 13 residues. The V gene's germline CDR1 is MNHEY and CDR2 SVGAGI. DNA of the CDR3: TGTGCCAGCAGGCCCGCCGAGGGTGATGGCTACACCTTC. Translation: CASRPAEGDGYTF.

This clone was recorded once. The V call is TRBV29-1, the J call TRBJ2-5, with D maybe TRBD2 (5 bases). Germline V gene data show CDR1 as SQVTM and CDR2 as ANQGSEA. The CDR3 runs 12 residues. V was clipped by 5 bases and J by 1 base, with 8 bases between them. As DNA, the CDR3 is TGCAGCGTTCGGGGATCCCAAGAGACCCAGTACTTC. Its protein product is CSVRGSQETQYF.

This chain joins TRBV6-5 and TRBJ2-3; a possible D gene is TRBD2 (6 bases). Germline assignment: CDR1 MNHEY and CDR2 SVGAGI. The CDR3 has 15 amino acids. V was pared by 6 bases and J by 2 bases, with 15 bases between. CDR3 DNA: TGTGCCAGCAGGAAACTAGCCCATATCACAGATACGCAGTATTTT. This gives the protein CASRKLAHITDTQYF.

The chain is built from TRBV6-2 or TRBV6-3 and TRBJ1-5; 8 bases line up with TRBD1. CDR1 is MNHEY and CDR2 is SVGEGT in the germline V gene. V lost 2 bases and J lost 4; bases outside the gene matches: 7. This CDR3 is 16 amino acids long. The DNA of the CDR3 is TGTGCCAGCAGTTACATCATCACAGGGGGGAATCAGCCCCAGCATTTT. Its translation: CASSYIITGGNQPQHF.

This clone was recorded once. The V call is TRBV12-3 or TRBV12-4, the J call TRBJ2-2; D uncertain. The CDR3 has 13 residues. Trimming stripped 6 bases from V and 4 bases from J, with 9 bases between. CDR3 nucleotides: TGTGCCAGCAGCAGTCTCGGCACCGGGGAGCTGTTTTTT. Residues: CASSSLGTGELFF.

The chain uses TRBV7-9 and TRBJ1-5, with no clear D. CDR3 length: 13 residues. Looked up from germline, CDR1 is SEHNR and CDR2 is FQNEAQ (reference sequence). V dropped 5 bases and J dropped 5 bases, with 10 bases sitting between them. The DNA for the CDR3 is TGTGCCAGCAGCCCGGGGAGCGATCAGCCCCAGCATTTT. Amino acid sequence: CASSPGSDQPQHF.

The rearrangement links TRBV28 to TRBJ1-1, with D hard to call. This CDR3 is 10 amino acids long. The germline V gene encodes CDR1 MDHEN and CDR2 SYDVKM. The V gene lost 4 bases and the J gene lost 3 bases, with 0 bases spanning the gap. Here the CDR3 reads CASSYTEAFF. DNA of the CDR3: TGTGCCAGCAGTTACACTGAAGCTTTCTTT.

CDR3 loop: CASSTPTSGDQETQYF. The CDR3, as DNA: TGTGCCAGCAGTACCCCGACTAGCGGGGACCAAGAGACCCAGTACTTC. The chain combines TRBV6-2 or TRBV6-3 with TRBJ2-5, with TRBD2 identical over 11 bases. V lost 5 bases and J lost 0; bases outside the gene matches: 5. CDR3 length: 16 amino acids. Germline loops: CDR1 MNHEY, CDR2 SVGEGT.

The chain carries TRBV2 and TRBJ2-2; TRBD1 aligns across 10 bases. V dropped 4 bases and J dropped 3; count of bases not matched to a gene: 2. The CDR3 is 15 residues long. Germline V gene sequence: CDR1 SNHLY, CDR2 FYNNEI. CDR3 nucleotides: TGTGCCAGCAGTGGGACAGGGGGACACACCGGGGAGCTGTTTTTT. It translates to CASSGTGGHTGELFF.

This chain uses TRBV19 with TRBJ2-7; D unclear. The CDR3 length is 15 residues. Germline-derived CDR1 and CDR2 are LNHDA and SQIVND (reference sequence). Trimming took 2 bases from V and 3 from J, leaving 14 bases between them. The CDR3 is CASSIWPAVNYEQYF. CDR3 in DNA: TGTGCCAGTAGTATATGGCCGGCAGTGAACTACGAGCAGTACTTC.

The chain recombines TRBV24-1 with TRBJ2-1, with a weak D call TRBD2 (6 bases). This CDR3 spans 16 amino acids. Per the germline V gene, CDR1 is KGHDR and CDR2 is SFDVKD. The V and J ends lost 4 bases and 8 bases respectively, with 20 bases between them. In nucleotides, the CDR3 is TGTGCCACCAGTGACCCTTCCTATGACCGGGACTATGAGCAGTTCTTC. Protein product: CATSDPSYDRDYEQFF.

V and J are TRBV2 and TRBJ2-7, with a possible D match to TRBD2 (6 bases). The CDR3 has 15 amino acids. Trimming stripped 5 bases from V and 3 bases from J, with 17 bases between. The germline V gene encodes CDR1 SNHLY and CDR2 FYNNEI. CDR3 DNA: TGTGCCAGCAGTCTCCTGGCGGGACGGAACTACGAGCAGTACTTC. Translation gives CASSLLAGRNYEQYF.

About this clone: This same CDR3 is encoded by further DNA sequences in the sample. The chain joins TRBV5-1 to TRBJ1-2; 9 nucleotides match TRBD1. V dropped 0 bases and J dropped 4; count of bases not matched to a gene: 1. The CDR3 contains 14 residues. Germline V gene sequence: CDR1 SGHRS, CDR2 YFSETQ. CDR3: CASSLGQGVYGYTF. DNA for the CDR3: TGCGCCAGCAGCTTGGGACAGGGGGTCTATGGCTACACCTTC.

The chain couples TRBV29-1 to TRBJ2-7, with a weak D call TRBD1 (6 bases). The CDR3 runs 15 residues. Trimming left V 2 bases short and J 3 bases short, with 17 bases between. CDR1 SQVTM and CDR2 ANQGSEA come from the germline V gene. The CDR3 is CSVEIRGTGIYEQYF. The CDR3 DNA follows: TGCAGCGTTGAAATTCGCGGCACAGGGATCTACGAGCAGTACTTC.

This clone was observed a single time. The CDR3 spells CASSQDGGPPDTQYF. As DNA, the CDR3 is TGTGCCAGCAGCCAAGATGGCGGGCCCCCGGATACGCAGTATTTT. V and J are TRBV3-1 (or the pseudogene TRBV3-2) and TRBJ2-3, with D perhaps TRBD2 (5 bases). With 0 bases removed from V and 6 bases from J, the gap between germline ends came to 13 bases. CDR1 and CDR2 (germline): LGHDT, YNNKEL (reference sequence). CDR3 length equals 15 residues.

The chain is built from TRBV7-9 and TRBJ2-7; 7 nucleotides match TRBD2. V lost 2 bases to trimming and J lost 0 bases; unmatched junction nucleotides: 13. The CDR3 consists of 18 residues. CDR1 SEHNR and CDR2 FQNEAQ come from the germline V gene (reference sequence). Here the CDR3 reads CASSLSPSIAGYSYEQYF. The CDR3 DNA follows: TGTGCCAGCAGCTTATCGCCGTCGATAGCGGGTTACTCCTACGAGCAGTACTTC.

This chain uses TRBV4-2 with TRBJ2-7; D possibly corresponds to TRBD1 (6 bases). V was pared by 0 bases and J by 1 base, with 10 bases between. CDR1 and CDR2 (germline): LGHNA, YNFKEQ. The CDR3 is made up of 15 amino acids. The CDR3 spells CASSQEGQGSYEQYF. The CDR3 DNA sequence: TGTGCCAGCAGCCAAGAAGGTCAGGGGTCCTACGAGCAGTACTTC.

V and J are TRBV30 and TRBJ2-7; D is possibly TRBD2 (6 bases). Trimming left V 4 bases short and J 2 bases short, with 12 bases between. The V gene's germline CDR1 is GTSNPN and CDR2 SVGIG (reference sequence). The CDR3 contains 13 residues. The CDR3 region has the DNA TGTGCCTGGAATATGGGGGGAACCTACGAGCAGTACTTC. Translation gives CAWNMGGTYEQYF.

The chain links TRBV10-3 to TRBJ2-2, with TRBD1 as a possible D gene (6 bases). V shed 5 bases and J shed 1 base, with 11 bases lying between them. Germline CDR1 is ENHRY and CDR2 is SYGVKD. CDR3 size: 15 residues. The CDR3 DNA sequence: TGTGCCATCAGTCAACAGGGTGGGAACACCGGGGAGCTGTTTTTT. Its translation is CAISQQGGNTGELFF.

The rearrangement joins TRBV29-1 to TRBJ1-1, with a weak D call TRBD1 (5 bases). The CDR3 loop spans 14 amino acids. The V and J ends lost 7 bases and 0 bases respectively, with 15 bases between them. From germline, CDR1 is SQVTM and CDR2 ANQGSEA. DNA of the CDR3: TGCAGCGGTCTCAACGGGGCTTTGAACACTGAAGCTTTCTTT. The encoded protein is CSGLNGALNTEAFF.